The 2 T cell receptor beta chains presented below share a single source sample, sequenced in a study of graft-versus-host responses after intestinal transplantation. Repertoires were generated with immunoSEQ multiplex PCR, while TCRdb's copy carries only in-frame clones and drops some. This table has 98,000 or so clones, approximately 84% appearing once. No cognate antigen is known for these TCRs. Source: unstimulated CD4+ T cells sorted from spleen or lymph node cells, taken before intestinal transplant. The source is a human donor who received an intestinal transplant.

This clone was seen more than once but under ten times. This chain uses TRBV7-3 with TRBJ2-2; tentatively, D is TRBD1 (6 bases). Per the germline V gene, CDR1 is SGHTA and CDR2 is FQGTGA. Trimming took 2 bases from V and 3 from J, leaving 7 bases between them. The length of the CDR3 is 14 residues. CDR3 sequence reads: CASSLYRDTGELFF. CDR3 bases: TGTGCCAGCAGCTTATACAGGGACACCGGGGAGCTGTTTTTT.

This clone was counted only a few times. The chain uses TRBV10-2 and TRBJ2-7; a possible D gene is TRBD1 (6 bases). Germline CDR1 reads WSHSY; CDR2 reads SAAADI. The CDR3 consists of 14 residues. The V end was cut by 6 bases, the J end by 3 bases, with 15 bases between. The CDR3 spells CASRPTGIDYEQYF. CDR3 DNA sequence: TGCGCCAGCAGGCCGACAGGAATCGACTACGAGCAGTACTTC.